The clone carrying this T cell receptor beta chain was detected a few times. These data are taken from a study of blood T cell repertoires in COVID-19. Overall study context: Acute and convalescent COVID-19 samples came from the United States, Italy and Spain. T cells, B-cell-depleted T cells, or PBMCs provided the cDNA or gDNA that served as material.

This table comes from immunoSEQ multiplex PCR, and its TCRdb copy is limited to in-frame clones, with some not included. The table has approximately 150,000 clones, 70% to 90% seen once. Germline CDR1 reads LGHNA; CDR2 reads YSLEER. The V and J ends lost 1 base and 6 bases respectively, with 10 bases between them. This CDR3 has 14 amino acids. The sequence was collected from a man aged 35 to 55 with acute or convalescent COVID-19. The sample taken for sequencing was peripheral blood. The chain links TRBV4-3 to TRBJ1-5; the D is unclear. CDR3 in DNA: TGCGCCAGCAGCCAAGGACGCTCGGGTCAGCCCCAGCATTTT. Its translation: CASSQGRSGQPQHF.